The clone carrying this T cell receptor (beta chain) was counted between two and nine times. Primers included in the PCR were 60 Vbeta and 13 Jbeta primers. Method: immunoSEQ multiplex PCR; TCRdb's copy keeps in-frame clones and lacks some. There are about 140,000 clones in the sample; around three quarters occur only once, and around 2.5% lies in the top ten. This specimen comes from a study of cytomegalovirus exposure and HLA in healthy donors. Study summary: One earlier analysis, a look at 150 million to 200 million T cells, found 117 million unique TCR beta sequences.

This receptor was identified in a woman younger than 35 in good health and CMV-seropositive. The source material was PBMCs.

CDR3 residues: CASSLGGSSYEQYF. CDR3 coding DNA: TGTGCCAGCAGCTTGGGCGGAAGCTCCTACGAGCAGTACTTC. The gene calls are TRBV5-6 and TRBJ2-7; unclear D gene. The V end lost 0 bases, the J end lost 0 bases, and 7 bases lay between the germline ends. The germline CDR1 and CDR2 sequences are SGHDT and YYEEEE. CDR3 length equals 14 residues.